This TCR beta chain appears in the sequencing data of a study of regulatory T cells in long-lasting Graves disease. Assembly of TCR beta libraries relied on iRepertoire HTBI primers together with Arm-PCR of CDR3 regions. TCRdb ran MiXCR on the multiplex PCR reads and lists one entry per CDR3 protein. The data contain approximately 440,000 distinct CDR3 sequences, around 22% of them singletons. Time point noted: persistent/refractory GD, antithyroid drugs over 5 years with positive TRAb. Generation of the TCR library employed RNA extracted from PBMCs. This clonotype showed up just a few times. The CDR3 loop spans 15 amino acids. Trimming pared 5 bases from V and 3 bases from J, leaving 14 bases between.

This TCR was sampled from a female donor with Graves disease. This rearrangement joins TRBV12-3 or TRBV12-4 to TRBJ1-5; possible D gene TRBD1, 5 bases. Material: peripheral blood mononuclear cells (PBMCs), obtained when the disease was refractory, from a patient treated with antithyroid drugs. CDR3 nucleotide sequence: TGTGCCAGCAGTGCCCGGGGGAGAGACAATCAGCCCCAGCATTTT. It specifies CASSARGRDNQPQHF.